These T cell receptor beta chains were read from a single sample in a study of OX40 agonist ivuxolimab in advanced cancers. This table comes from immunoSEQ multiplex PCR, and its TCRdb copy is limited to in-frame clones, with some not included. The profile covers tens of thousands of clones, with about 83% appearing a single time and 0.95% to 1.5% taken by the ten largest. The sequencing used CD4+ or CD8+ T cells sorted from blood, collected in a trial of the OX40 agonist ivuxolimab. The receptors derive from an adult with an advanced solid tumor such as melanoma, head and neck, liver or kidney cancer. Each CDR3 is given with its conserved first and last residue. D genes are given only for firm matches. Rows give clone size only sometimes, using once, few, many, or a class for an expanded clone.

NA	NA	TRBV7-4	TRBJ2-7	TGTGCCAGCAGCTTAAACCTCCGACCGCGGCAGCCCGCGCAGTACTTC	CASSLNLRPRQPAQYF
NA	NA	TRBV9	TRBJ2-1	TGTGCCAGCAGCGTAGGAGGGACTCGGAATGAGCAGTTCTTC	CASSVGGTRNEQFF
NA	NA	TRBV6-5	TRBJ2-5	TGTGCCAGCAGTCAAGAGGGTGGGCAAGAGACCCAGTACTTC	CASSQEGGQETQYF
NA	TRBD1	TRBV29-1	TRBJ1-1	TGCAGCGTGGGGACAGGGAGGAACACTGAAGCTTTCTTT	CSVGTGRNTEAFF
NA	NA	TRBV5-1	TRBJ2-1	TGCGCCAGCAGCCTCTCTAGGTTAAGCAATGAGCAGTTCTTC	CASSLSRLSNEQFF
NA	NA	TRBV4-3	TRBJ2-3	TGCGCCAGCAGCCAACGGGCTAGCACAGATACGCAGTATTTT	CASSQRASTDTQYF
NA	NA	TRBV5-6	TRBJ1-5	TGTGCCAGCAGCTTGGGGGGCCCTTACAATCAGCCCCAGCATTTT	CASSLGGPYNQPQHF
NA	NA	TRBV7-2	TRBJ2-2	TGTGCCAGCAGCTTAATCGGCCGCACCTTGAACACCGGGGAGCTGTTTTTT	CASSLIGRTLNTGELFF
NA	TRBD2	TRBV10-3	TRBJ2-1	TGTGCCATCGGCTATAGCGGGAGGGCCGGGAATGAGCAGTTCTTC	CAIGYSGRAGNEQFF
NA	NA	TRBV5-1	TRBJ2-4	TGCGCCAGCAGCCCTCGGTCAGCCAAAAACATTCAGTACTTC	CASSPRSAKNIQYF
NA	NA	TRBV5-1	TRBJ1-4	TGCGCCAGCAGCCTCACGAAGGAAGAAAAACTGTTTTTT	CASSLTKEEKLFF
NA	TRBD1	TRBV7-6	TRBJ2-2	TGTGCCAGCAGCCAGACAGGGGAGGAGACCGGGGAGCTGTTTTTT	CASSQTGEETGELFF
NA	TRBD2	TRBV6-5	TRBJ2-3	TGTGCCAGCAGCCGTATAGCGGGATTCACAGATACGCAGTATTTT	CASSRIAGFTDTQYF
NA	NA	TRBV2	TRBJ1-2	TGTGCCAGCAGTGGGGTGACAGGTGCTAACTATGGCTACACCTTC	CASSGVTGANYGYTF
NA	NA	TRBV4-1	TRBJ1-4	TGCGCCAGCAGGCCGACCGGAGGGGCTGAAAAACTGTTTTTT	CASRPTGGAEKLFF
NA	TRBD1	TRBV19	TRBJ1-2	TGTGCCAGTAGTAACCGGGACAGTAACTATGGCTACACCTTC	CASSNRDSNYGYTF
NA	NA	TRBV19	TRBJ2-7	TGTGCCAGTAGTGACTGGACAGACAAGGACGAGCAGTACTTC	CASSDWTDKDEQYF
few	NA	TRBV5-5	TRBJ2-7	TGTGCCAGCAGCTGGGAGAGCTCCTACGAGCAGTACTTC	CASSWESSYEQYF
NA	NA	TRBV28	TRBJ1-2	TGTGCCAGCCGCGCAAGTGGATTGGACTATGGCTACACCTTC	CASRASGLDYGYTF
NA	NA	TRBV6-1	TRBJ1-5	TGTGCCAGCAGTGTTAATCAGCCCCAGCATTTT	CASSVNQPQHF
NA	NA	TRBV11-2	TRBJ2-2	TGTGCCAGCAGCTTAGACCCCGTCGGGGAGCTGTTTTTT	CASSLDPVGELFF
NA	TRBD2	TRBV4-3	TRBJ2-1	TGCGCCAGCAGCCAAGATGGACTAGCGGGGGGCCCCGATGAGCAGTTCTTC	CASSQDGLAGGPDEQFF
NA	NA	TRBV6-1	TRBJ1-5	TGTGCCAGCAGTGAAGGCAACGGACCCAATCAGCCCCAGCATTTT	CASSEGNGPNQPQHF
once	TRBD1	TRBV27	TRBJ2-6	TGTGCCAGCAGTACACAGGGGGCATTTGGGGCCAACGTCCTGACTTTC	CASSTQGAFGANVLTF
NA	TRBD2	TRBV28	TRBJ2-5	TGTGCCAGCAGTTCCTCTGGGACTAGCGGGAGAAGGGGTGAGACCCAGTACTTC	CASSSSGTSGRRGETQYF
NA	NA	TRBV5-3	TRBJ1-2	TGTGCCAGAAGCTTGGAACGGAGCTACACCTTC	CARSLERSYTF
NA	NA	TRBV19	TRBJ2-2	TGTGCCAGTAAGGTTGCTCAGGGTACCGGGGAGCTGTTTTTT	CASKVAQGTGELFF
once	TRBD1	TRBV30	TRBJ2-3	TGTGCCTGGAGTCAGGGGGCCAACACAGATACGCAGTATTTT	CAWSQGANTDTQYF
NA	NA	TRBV28	TRBJ1-3	TGTGCCAGCAGTCTGCCAAGCTCCCCCTCTGGAAACACCATATATTTT	CASSLPSSPSGNTIYF
NA	NA	TRBV11-2	TRBJ1-4	TGTGCCAGCACCAAGATAGGGGGGCTCGGCGAAAAACTGTTTTTT	CASTKIGGLGEKLFF
NA	NA	TRBV6-6	TRBJ2-5	TGTGCCAGCTCCGGGGTCCAAGAGACCCAGTACTTC	CASSGVQETQYF
NA	NA	TRBV5-4	TRBJ2-3	TGTGCCAGCAGGCCTGGCCCTGGGGCAGATACGCAGTATTTT	CASRPGPGADTQYF
few	NA	TRBV10-3	TRBJ2-1	TGTGCCATCACTGGGACGATTATTAGTAGGCCTTTATCGGGCGCCTACAATGAGCAGTTCTTC	CAITGTIISRPLSGAYNEQFF
NA	NA	TRBV30	TRBJ1-1	TGTGCCTGGAGGAAAGGGCGTGACACTGAAGCTTTCTTT	CAWRKGRDTEAFF
NA	NA	TRBV19	TRBJ1-1	TGTGCCAGTAGTACCCGGGAGGGGTCTGACACTGAAGCTTTCTTT	CASSTREGSDTEAFF
NA	NA	TRBV5-6	TRBJ2-5	TGTGCCAGCAGCTTGGGGCCTAGCGAGTACCACCAAGAGACCCAGTACTTC	CASSLGPSEYHQETQYF
NA	NA	TRBV9	TRBJ2-3	TGTGCCAGCAGCGTATTTCCGGACGGACACACAGATACGCAGTATTTT	CASSVFPDGHTDTQYF
NA	TRBD1	TRBV28	TRBJ2-7	TGTGCCAGCAGTTTGACCACCGGGACAGGGTCCTACGAGCAGTACTTC	CASSLTTGTGSYEQYF
few	NA	TRBV7-9	TRBJ1-1	TGTGCCAGCAGTTTAATTGGAAACACTGAAGCTTTCTTT	CASSLIGNTEAFF
few	NA	TRBV10-3	TRBJ1-2	TGTGCCATCCAGGGCCCCAGAGGGAGGGTTGTCGGGGCCGATGGCTACACCTTC	CAIQGPRGRVVGADGYTF
NA	NA	TRBV19	TRBJ1-4	TGTGCCAGTAGTAGTTCAACTGCAACTAATGAAAAACTGTTTTTT	CASSSSTATNEKLFF
NA	NA	TRBV19	TRBJ1-5	TGTGCCAGTCAACTCAGAAATAGCAATCAGCCCCAGCATTTT	CASQLRNSNQPQHF
NA	NA	TRBV7-3	TRBJ1-1	TGTGCCAGCAGATTGGACCAGAACACTGAAGCTTTCTTT	CASRLDQNTEAFF